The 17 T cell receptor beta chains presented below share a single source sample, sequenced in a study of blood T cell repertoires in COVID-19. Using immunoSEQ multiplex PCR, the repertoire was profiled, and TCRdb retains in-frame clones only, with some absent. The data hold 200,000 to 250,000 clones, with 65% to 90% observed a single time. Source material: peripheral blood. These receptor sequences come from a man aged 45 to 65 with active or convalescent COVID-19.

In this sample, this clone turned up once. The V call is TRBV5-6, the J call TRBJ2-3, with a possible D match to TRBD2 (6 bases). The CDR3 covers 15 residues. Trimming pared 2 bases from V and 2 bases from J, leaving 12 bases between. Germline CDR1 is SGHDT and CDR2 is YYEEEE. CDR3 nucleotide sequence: TGTGCCAGCAGCTTACCGGGACTCCCCACAGATACGCAGTATTTT. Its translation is CASSLPGLPTDTQYF.

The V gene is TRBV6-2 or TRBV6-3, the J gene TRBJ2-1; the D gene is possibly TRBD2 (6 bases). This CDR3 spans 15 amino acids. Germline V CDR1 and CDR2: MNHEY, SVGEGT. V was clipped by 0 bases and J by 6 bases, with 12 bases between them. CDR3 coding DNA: TGTGCCAGCAGTTACTCTAGGGACTGGGGCAATGAGCAGTTCTTC. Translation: CASSYSRDWGNEQFF.

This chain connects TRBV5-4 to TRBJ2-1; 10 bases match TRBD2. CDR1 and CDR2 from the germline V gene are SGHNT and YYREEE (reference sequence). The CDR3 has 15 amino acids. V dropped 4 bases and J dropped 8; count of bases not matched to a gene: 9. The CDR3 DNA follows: TGTGCCAGCAGCGCGCCGGGACTAGCGAGGTATGAGCAGTTCTTC. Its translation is CASSAPGLARYEQFF.

CDR3 in DNA: TGTGCCAGTAGTATAGGGGCGCCGTCTCAGCCCCAGCATTTT. This sequence encodes CASSIGAPSQPQHF. The gene calls are TRBV19 and TRBJ1-5; no reliable D call. V dropped 1 base and J dropped 6 bases, with 10 bases sitting between them. The CDR3 runs 14 residues. Germline V gene data show CDR1 as LNHDA and CDR2 as SQIVND (reference sequence).

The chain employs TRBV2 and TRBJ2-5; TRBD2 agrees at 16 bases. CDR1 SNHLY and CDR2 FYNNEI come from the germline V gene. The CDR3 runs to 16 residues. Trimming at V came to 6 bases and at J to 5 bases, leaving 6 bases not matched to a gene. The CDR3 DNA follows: TGTGCCAGCAGACCCGGGACTAGCGGGGGGGTGGAGACCCAGTACTTC. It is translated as CASRPGTSGGVETQYF. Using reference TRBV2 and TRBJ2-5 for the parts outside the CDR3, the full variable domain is EPEVTQTPSHQVTQMGQEVILRCVPISNHLYFYWYRQILGQKVEFLVSFYNNEISEKSEIFDDQFSVERPDGSNFTLKIRSTKLEDSAMYFCASRPGTSGGVETQYFGPGTRLLVL.

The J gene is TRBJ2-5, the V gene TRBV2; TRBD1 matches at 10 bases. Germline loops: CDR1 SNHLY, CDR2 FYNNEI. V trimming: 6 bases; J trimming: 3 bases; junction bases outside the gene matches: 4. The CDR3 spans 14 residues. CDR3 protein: CASRGDRGKETQYF. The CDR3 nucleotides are TGTGCCAGCAGGGGGGACAGGGGAAAAGAGACCCAGTACTTC.

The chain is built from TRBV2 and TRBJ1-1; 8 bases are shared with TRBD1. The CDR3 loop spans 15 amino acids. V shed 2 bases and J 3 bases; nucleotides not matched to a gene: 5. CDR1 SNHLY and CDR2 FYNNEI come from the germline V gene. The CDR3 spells CASSEQGASHTEAFF. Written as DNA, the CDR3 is TGTGCCAGCAGTGAACAGGGGGCGAGTCACACTGAAGCTTTCTTT.

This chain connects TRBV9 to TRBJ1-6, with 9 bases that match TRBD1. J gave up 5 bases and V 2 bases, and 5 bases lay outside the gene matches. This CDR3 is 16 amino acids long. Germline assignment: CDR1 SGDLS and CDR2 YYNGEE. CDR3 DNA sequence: TGTGCCAGCAGCGTCGGGACAGGGCAAAATAATTCACCCCTCCACTTT. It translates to CASSVGTGQNNSPLHF.

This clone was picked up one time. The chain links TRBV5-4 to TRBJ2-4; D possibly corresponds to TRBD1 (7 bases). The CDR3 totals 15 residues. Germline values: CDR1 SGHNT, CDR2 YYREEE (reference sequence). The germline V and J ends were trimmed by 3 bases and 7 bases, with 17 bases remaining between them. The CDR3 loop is CASSSADREENIQYF. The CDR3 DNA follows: TGTGCCAGCAGCTCCGCCGACAGGGAGGAGAACATTCAGTACTTC.

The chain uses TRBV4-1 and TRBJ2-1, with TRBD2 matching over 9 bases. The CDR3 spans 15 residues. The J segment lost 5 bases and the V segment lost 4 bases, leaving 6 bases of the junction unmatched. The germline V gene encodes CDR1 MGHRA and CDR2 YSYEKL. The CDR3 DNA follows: TGCGCCAGCAGCCGAACCGGGACTAGCCACAATGAGCAGTTCTTC. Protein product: CASSRTGTSHNEQFF.

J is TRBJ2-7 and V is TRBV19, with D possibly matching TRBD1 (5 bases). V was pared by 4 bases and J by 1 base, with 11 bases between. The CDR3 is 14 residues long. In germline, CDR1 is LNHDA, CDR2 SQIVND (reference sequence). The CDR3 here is CASSKSRASYEQYF. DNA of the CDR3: TGTGCCAGTAGTAAGAGCAGGGCATCCTACGAGCAGTACTTC.

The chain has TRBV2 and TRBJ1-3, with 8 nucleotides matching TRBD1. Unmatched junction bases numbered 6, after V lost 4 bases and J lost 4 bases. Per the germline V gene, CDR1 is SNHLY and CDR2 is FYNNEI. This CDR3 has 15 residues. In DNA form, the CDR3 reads TGTGCCAGCAGTGGCCGACAGGGGCTCGGAAACACCATATATTTT. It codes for CASSGRQGLGNTIYF.

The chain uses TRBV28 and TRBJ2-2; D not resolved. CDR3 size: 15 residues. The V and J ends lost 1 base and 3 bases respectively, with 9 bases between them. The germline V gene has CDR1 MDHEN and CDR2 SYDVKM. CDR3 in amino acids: CASSLLSSDTGELFF. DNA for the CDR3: TGTGCCAGCAGTTTATTGAGTTCGGACACCGGGGAGCTGTTTTTT.

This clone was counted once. The DNA of the CDR3 is TGCAGTGCTAGTGCCCCCGGGGATACGCAGTATTTT. It yields the protein CSASAPGDTQYF. The V gene is TRBV20-1, the J gene TRBJ2-3; no clear D gene. V was pared by 3 bases and J by 6 bases, with 10 bases between. CDR3 size: 12 residues. The germline gives CDR1 DFQATT, CDR2 SNEGSKA (reference sequence).

CDR3 nucleotide sequence: TGTGCCAGCAGTTTATTAGGGCAGGGAAGTCAGCCCCAGCATTTT. It translates to CASSLLGQGSQPQHF. The V gene is TRBV28, the J gene TRBJ1-5; possibly TRBD1 for D (5 bases). The germline V and J ends were trimmed by 1 base and 6 bases, with 13 bases remaining between them. The CDR3 spans 15 residues. Germline V gene data show CDR1 as MDHEN and CDR2 as SYDVKM.

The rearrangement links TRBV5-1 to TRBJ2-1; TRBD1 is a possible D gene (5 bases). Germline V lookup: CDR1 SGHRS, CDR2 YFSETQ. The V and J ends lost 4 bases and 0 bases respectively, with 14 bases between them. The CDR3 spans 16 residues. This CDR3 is CASSISAGISYNEQFF. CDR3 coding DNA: TGCGCCAGCAGCATCTCGGCAGGGATCTCCTACAATGAGCAGTTCTTC. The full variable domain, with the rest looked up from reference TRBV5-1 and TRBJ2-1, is KAGVTQTPRYLIKTRGQQVTLSCSPISGHRSVSWYQQTPGQGLQFLFEYFSETQRNKGNFPGRFSGRQFSNSRSEMNVSTLELGDSALYLCASSISAGISYNEQFFGPGTRLTVL.

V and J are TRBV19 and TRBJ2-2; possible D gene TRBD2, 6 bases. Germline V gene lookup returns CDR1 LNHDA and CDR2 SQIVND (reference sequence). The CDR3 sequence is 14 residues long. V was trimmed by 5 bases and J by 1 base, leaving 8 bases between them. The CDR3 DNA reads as TGTGCCAGTAGTTGGGACTGGAACACCGGGGAGCTGTTTTTT. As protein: CASSWDWNTGELFF.